Listed here are 6 T cell receptor beta chains from one sample, sequenced in a study of blood T cells in healthy people across ages. It was with a sample-barcoded 5' primer and a J-beta primer mix that a second PCR of about 7 to 12 cycles was run. TCRdb called the 5' RACE reads again in MiXCR, with one record for every CDR3 protein. Of over a million distinct CDR3 sequences listed, around two fifths are singletons. Specimen: blood. The receptors shown here come from a woman aged 18 to 35 in good health.

This clonotype was counted only a few times. The rearrangement uses TRBV18 and TRBJ2-3; D remains unclear. Looked up from germline, CDR1 is KGHSH and CDR2 is LQKENI. The CDR3 runs to 13 residues. Trimming removed 0 bases from V and 3 bases from J, with 4 bases in between. DNA of the CDR3: TGTGCCAGCTCACCACCGACTACAGATACGCAGTATTTT. Residues: CASSPPTTDTQYF. Full variable domain (missing parts from reference TRBV18 and TRBJ2-3): NAGVMQNPRHLVRRRGQEARLRCSPMKGHSHVYWYRQLPEEGLKFMVYLQKENIIDESGMPKERFSAEFPKEGPSILRIQQVVRGDSAAYFCASSPPTTDTQYFGPGTRLTVL.

This clonotype was seen a few times. The gene calls are TRBV2 and TRBJ1-4; 8 nucleotides agree with TRBD1. Trimming removed 6 bases from V and 7 bases from J; junction bases left unmatched: 7. The germline CDR1 and CDR2 sequences are SNHLY and FYNNEI. The CDR3 runs to 14 residues. CDR3 DNA: TGTGCCAGCAGGAAGACAGGGGCTAGTGAAAAACTGTTTTTT. Translating it yields CASRKTGASEKLFF.

J is TRBJ2-7 and V is TRBV6-5, with 11 bases fitting TRBD1. CDR1 is MNHEY and CDR2 is SVGAGI in the germline V gene. The CDR3 is 15 amino acids. J lost 3 bases, V lost 5 bases, and 6 bases had no gene match. The CDR3 DNA reads TGTGCCAGCAGTGCTGGGGGGACAGGGGGCTACGAGCAGTACTTC. It is translated as CASSAGGTGGYEQYF.

This clonotype came up a few times. V and J are TRBV7-2 and TRBJ2-5, with D possibly TRBD1 on 6 matching bases. This CDR3 contains 11 residues. The germline V gene has CDR1 SGHTA and CDR2 FQGNSA. Trimming removed 4 bases at V and 11 bases at J, with 11 bases between. CDR3 nucleotides: TGTGCCAGCAGCTCCACAAGGGGGCAGTACTTC. It translates to CASSSTRGQYF. The full variable domain, rest sourced from reference TRBV7-2 and TRBJ2-5, is GAGVSQSPSNKVTEKGKDVELRCDPISGHTALYWYRQSLGQGLEFLIYFQGNSAPDKSGLPSDRFSAERTGGSVSTLTIQRTQQEDSAVYLCASSSTRGQYFGPGTRLLVL.

This clonotype has only one observation. The CDR3 loop is CASSTQGAGYEQYF. CDR3 sequence (DNA): TGTGCCAGCAGTACACAGGGGGCTGGCTACGAGCAGTACTTC. The gene calls are TRBV12-3 or TRBV12-4 and TRBJ2-7; 9 nucleotides line up with TRBD1. The CDR3 consists of 14 residues. Unmatched junction bases numbered 5, after V lost 5 bases and J lost 3 bases.

This clonotype was seen more than once but under ten times. The rearrangement links TRBV4-1 to TRBJ2-1; D call uncertain. This CDR3 contains 13 residues. Germline V lookup: CDR1 MGHRA, CDR2 YSYEKL. Between the trimmed V and J ends, which lost 6 bases and 5 bases, there was a span of 11 bases. The CDR3 loop is CASRPLYHNEQFF. The DNA of the CDR3 is TGCGCCAGCAGGCCATTATACCACAATGAGCAGTTCTTC.